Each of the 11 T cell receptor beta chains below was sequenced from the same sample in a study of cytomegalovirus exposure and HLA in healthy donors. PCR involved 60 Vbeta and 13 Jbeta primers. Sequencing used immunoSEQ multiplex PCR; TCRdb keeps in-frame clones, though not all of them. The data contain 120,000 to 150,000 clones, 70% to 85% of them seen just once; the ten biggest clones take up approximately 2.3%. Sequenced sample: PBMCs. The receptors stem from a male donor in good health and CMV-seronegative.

The CDR3 here is CASSLDRGGNTEAFF. The CDR3 DNA is TGCGCCAGCAGCTTGGATCGGGGGGGGAACACTGAAGCTTTCTTT. V usage is TRBV5-1 and J usage is TRBJ1-1; a weak D match, TRBD1 (5 bases). V was cut by 0 bases and J by 1 base, with 10 bases left in between. Germline values: CDR1 SGHRS, CDR2 YFSETQ. CDR3 size: 15 residues.

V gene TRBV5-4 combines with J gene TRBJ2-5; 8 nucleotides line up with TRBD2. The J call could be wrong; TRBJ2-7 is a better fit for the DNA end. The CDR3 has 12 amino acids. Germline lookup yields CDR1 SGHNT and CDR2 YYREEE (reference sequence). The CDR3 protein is CASSPGGVEQYF. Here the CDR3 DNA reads TGTGCCAGCAGCCCCGGGGGGGTCGAGCAGTACTTC.

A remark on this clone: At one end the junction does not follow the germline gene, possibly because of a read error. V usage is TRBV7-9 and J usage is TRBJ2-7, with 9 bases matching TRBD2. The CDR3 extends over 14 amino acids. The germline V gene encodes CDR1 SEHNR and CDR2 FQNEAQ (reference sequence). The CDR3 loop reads CSSSPPSGAYEQYF. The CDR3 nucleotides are TGTTCCAGCAGCCCTCCTAGCGGGGCCTACGAGCAGTACTTC.

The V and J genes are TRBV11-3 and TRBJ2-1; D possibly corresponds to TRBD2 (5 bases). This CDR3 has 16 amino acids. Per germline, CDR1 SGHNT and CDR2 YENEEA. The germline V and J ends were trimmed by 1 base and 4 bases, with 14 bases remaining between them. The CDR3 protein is CASSLGSVSGYNEQFF. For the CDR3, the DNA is TGTGCCAGCAGCTTAGGGTCGGTGTCGGGGTACAATGAGCAGTTCTTC.

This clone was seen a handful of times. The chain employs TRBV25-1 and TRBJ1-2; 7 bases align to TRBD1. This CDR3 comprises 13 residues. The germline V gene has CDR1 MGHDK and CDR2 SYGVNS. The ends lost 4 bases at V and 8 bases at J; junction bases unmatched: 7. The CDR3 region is CASSALTGAGYTF. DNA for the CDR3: TGTGCCAGCAGTGCTCTAACAGGGGCCGGCTACACCTTC.

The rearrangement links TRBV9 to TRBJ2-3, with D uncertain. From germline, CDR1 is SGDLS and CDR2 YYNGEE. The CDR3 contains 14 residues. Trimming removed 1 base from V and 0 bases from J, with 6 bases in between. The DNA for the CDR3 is TGTGCCAGCAGCGTACAGCGAAGCACAGATACGCAGTATTTT. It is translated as CASSVQRSTDTQYF.

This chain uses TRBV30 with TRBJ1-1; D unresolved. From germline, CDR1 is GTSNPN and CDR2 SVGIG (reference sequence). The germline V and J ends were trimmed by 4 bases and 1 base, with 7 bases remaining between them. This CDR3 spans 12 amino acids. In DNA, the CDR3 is TGTGCCTGGACCCCGTGGAACACTGAAGCTTTCTTT. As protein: CAWTPWNTEAFF.

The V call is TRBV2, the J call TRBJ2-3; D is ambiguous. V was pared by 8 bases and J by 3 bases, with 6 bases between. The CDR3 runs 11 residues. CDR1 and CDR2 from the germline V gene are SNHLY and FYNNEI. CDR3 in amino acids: CASARTDTQYF. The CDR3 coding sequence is TGTGCCAGCGCACGGACAGATACGCAGTATTTT.

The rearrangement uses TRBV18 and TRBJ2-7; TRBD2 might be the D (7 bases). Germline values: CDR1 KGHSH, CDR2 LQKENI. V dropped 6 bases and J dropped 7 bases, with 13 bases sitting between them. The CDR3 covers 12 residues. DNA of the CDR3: TGTGCCAGCTCCCGGGGGGCCCTGGAGCAGTACTTC. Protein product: CASSRGALEQYF.

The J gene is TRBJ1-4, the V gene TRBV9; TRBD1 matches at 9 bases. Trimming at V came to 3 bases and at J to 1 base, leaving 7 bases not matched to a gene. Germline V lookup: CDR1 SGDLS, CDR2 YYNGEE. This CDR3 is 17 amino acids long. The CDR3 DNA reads TGTGCCAGCAGCGAGTACAGGGGGCAGCTAACTAATGAAAAACTGTTTTTT. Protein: CASSEYRGQLTNEKLFF.

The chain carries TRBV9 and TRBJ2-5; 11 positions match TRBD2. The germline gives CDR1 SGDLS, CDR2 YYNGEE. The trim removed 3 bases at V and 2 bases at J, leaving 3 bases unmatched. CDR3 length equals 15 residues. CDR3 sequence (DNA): TGTGCCAGCAGCGATAGCGGGAGGGGGCAAGAGACCCAGTACTTC. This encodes CASSDSGRGQETQYF.